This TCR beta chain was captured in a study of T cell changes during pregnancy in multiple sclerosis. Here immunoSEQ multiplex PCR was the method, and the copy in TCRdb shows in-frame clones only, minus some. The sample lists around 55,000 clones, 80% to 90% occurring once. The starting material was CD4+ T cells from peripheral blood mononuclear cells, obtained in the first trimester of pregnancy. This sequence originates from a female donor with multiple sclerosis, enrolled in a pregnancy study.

The CDR3 sequence is CASSPPRRFGETQYF. The CDR3 DNA is TGTGCCAGCAGCCCACCCAGGAGGTTCGGGGAGACCCAGTACTTC. This rearrangement joins TRBV7-9 to TRBJ2-5, with a tentative D call TRBD2 (5 bases). The CDR3 is made up of 15 amino acids. The ends were cut back, 5 bases at V and 5 bases at J, with 18 bases in the middle. In germline, CDR1 is SEHNR, CDR2 FQNEAQ (reference sequence).